The clone carrying this T cell receptor beta chain has a handful of counts. This sample is drawn from a study of T cells in Graves' hyperthyroidism and ophthalmopathy. RNA transcripts provided the source from which TCR beta CDR3 regions were amplified. The primer set for the first-round RT-PCR of the TCR CDR3 was HTBI. Using its own MiXCR run on the multiplex PCR reads, TCRdb lists one record per CDR3 protein. Of a few hundred thousand distinct CDR3 sequences in the sample, approximately 14% were seen once. The specimen sequenced was blood. The clonotype originates from a woman between 18 and 29 years old with Graves' hyperthyroidism.

The CDR3 spells CASSYSTTPKDTQYF. The CDR3 DNA reads as TGTGCCAGCAGTTACTCGACTACTCCCAAAGATACGCAGTATTTT. The J gene is TRBJ2-3, the V gene TRBV6-5; a possible D gene is TRBD2 (5 bases). The CDR3 sequence is 15 residues long. Deletions cut 0 bases from V and 5 bases from J, with 12 bases between. Germline-derived CDR1 and CDR2 are MNHEY and SVGAGI.